The 28 T cell receptor beta chains below come from one sample, sequenced in a study of blood T cell repertoires in COVID-19. Clones were read by immunoSEQ multiplex PCR, and TCRdb kept only the in-frame ones, dropping some. The table records around 110,000 clones, about 80% of them present only once. Material: peripheral blood. These receptors all stem from a man aged 70-80 years with acute or convalescent COVID-19.

This clone has a single count. The chain couples TRBV2 to TRBJ1-5, with D perhaps matching TRBD1 (5 bases). The CDR3 totals 12 residues. Germline V gene lookup returns CDR1 SNHLY and CDR2 FYNNEI. V dropped 3 bases and J dropped 7 bases, with 7 bases sitting between them. CDR3 DNA: TGTGCCAGCAGTGATCGGGGGCAGCCCCAGCATTTT. As protein: CASSDRGQPQHF.

The V and J genes are TRBV7-3 and TRBJ2-7; 8 nucleotides agree with TRBD1. CDR3 size: 15 residues. V dropped 0 bases and J dropped 5; count of bases not matched to a gene: 6. Germline V gene lookup returns CDR1 SGHTA and CDR2 FQGTGA. Written as DNA, the CDR3 is TGTGCCAGCAGCTTAACGCGGGACAGGTCCCACGAGCAGTACTTC. It specifies CASSLTRDRSHEQYF. The complete variable domain, with remaining parts taken from reference TRBV7-3 and TRBJ2-7, reads GAGVSQTPSNKVTEKGKYVELRCDPISGHTALYWYRQSLGQGPEFLIYFQGTGAADDSGLPNDRFFAVRPEGSVSTLKIQRTERGDSAVYLCASSLTRDRSHEQYFGPGTRLTVT.

The rearrangement joins TRBV7-8 to TRBJ1-4; D possibly corresponds to TRBD1 (6 bases). The V and J ends lost 5 bases and 6 bases respectively, with 13 bases between them. Germline V gene data show CDR1 as SGHVS and CDR2 as FQNEAQ. This CDR3 comprises 14 residues. The CDR3 spells CASSRWGLDEKLFF. The CDR3 nucleotides read TGTGCCAGCAGCCGCTGGGGGCTAGATGAAAAACTGTTTTTT. The complete variable domain, with remaining parts taken from reference TRBV7-8 and TRBJ1-4, reads GAGVSQSPRYKVAKRGQDVALRCDPISGHVSLFWYQQALGQGPEFLTYFQNEAQLDKSGLPSDRFFAERPEGSVSTLKIQRTQQEDSAVYLCASSRWGLDEKLFFGSGTQLSVL.

CDR3 nucleotide sequence: TGTGCCAGCAGCCACGGAGGTAGCAATCAGCCCCAGCATTTT. It translates to CASSHGGSNQPQHF. This chain uses TRBV6-7 with TRBJ1-5; D remains unclear. TRBV6-7 is reported as an ORF; its role is uncertain. V lost 6 bases and J 0 bases, leaving 9 bases between the germline ends. This CDR3 is built from 14 residues.

This chain joins TRBV6-5 and TRBJ1-5; tentatively, D is TRBD1 (6 bases). V was shortened by 2 bases and J by 2 bases, with 10 bases between the two germline ends. The CDR3 has 15 residues. Germline CDR1 reads MNHEY; CDR2 reads SVGAGI. CDR3 nucleotide sequence: TGTGCCAGCAGTTACAAGGCAGGGGGCAATCAGCCCCAGCATTTT. It codes for CASSYKAGGNQPQHF.

With respect to this clone: One end of the junction is discordant with germline, which a read error may explain. The chain couples TRBV4-1 to TRBJ2-1; 8 nucleotides agree with TRBD1. This CDR3 region has 15 residues. Germline-derived CDR1 and CDR2 are MGHRA and YSYEKL. The CDR3 sequence: CASSRSGQAYNEQFF. The CDR3 DNA sequence: TGCGCCAGCAGCCGGTCGGGACAGGCCTATAATGAGCAGTTCTTC.

V gene TRBV6-5 combines with J gene TRBJ1-5, with D unclear. There are 15 residues in the CDR3. The V gene's germline CDR1 is MNHEY and CDR2 SVGAGI. Trimming shortened V by 4 bases and J by 1 base, and 11 bases separated the two germline ends. CDR3 sequence reads: CASSLGGVSNQPQHF. The CDR3 nucleotides read TGTGCCAGCAGTTTGGGTGGAGTGAGCAATCAGCCCCAGCATTTT.

This clone was observed a handful of times. V usage is TRBV7-2 and J usage is TRBJ1-4, with 7 bases that match TRBD1. The CDR3 extends over 14 amino acids. Germline V gene lookup returns CDR1 SGHTA and CDR2 FQGNSA. The ends lost 5 bases at V and 6 bases at J; junction bases unmatched: 6. The DNA of the CDR3 is TGTGCCAGCAGCGTCACAGGGGTATATGAAAAACTGTTTTTT. This gives the protein CASSVTGVYEKLFF.

This rearrangement joins TRBV6-5 to TRBJ1-2, with 7 bases identical to TRBD1. The CDR3 has 13 residues. The trim removed 5 bases at V and 8 bases at J, leaving 8 bases unmatched. Germline V gives CDR1 MNHEY, CDR2 SVGAGI. The CDR3 is CASSPTGDGGYTF. Here the CDR3 DNA reads TGTGCCAGCAGTCCCACAGGGGACGGAGGCTACACCTTC.

V usage is TRBV19 and J usage is TRBJ2-2; TRBD1 agrees at 8 bases. Germline values: CDR1 LNHDA, CDR2 SQIVND (reference sequence). The V segment lost 5 bases and the J segment 7 bases; nucleotides outside the gene matches: 6. The CDR3 length is 14 residues. The CDR3 reads CASSAGGAGGELFF. In DNA, the CDR3 is TGTGCCAGTAGTGCAGGGGGCGCAGGCGGGGAGCTGTTTTTT.

This clone has just a few counts. The rearrangement joins TRBV10-3 to TRBJ2-1, with 12 bases aligning to TRBD2. Looked up from germline, CDR1 is ENHRY and CDR2 is SYGVKD. V shed 7 bases, J shed 7 bases, and the junction held 5 bases outside the gene matches. The CDR3 runs 14 residues. The CDR3 sequence: CAITLAGGQNEQFF. Written as DNA, the CDR3 is TGTGCCATCACCCTAGCGGGGGGGCAGAATGAGCAGTTCTTC.

About this clone: The same CDR3 arises from other DNA sequences in this sample as well. This chain uses TRBV10-3 with TRBJ1-5, with TRBD1 identical over 8 bases. The J segment lost 6 bases and the V segment lost 5 bases, leaving 3 bases of the junction unmatched. CDR3 length equals 13 residues. The V gene's germline CDR1 is ENHRY and CDR2 SYGVKD. For the CDR3, the DNA is TGTGCCATCAGTTCCCAGGGGGCTCAGCCCCAGCATTTT. It translates to CAISSQGAQPQHF.

The chain has TRBV6-2 or TRBV6-3 and TRBJ2-3, with TRBD2 identical over 8 bases. Germline trimming cut 0 bases from V and 5 bases from J; bases unmatched to any gene: 7. This CDR3 is built from 16 residues. Germline V lookup: CDR1 MNHEY, CDR2 SVGEGT. Written as DNA, the CDR3 is TGTGCCAGCAGTTACTCGGGGCGGGGGGCAGGAGATACGCAGTATTTT. Encoded protein: CASSYSGRGAGDTQYF.

The chain is built from TRBV2 and TRBJ1-1, with D tentatively TRBD1 (6 bases). With 6 bases removed from V and 4 bases from J, the gap between germline ends came to 12 bases. The CDR3 length is 13 residues. Germline V gene lookup returns CDR1 SNHLY and CDR2 FYNNEI. The CDR3 here is CASRITGPTEAFF. CDR3 bases: TGTGCCAGCAGGATTACAGGGCCCACTGAAGCTTTCTTT.

The V call is TRBV9, the J call TRBJ2-1; 10 bases line up with TRBD2. The CDR3 is 15 amino acids. In germline, CDR1 is SGDLS, CDR2 YYNGEE. V was pared by 3 bases and J by 7 bases, with 7 bases of the junction left unmatched. The CDR3 coding sequence is TGTGCCAGCAGCGCGGCCGGGACTAGCGTTAATGAGCAGTTCTTC. Translated, it gives CASSAAGTSVNEQFF.

This chain uses TRBV27 with TRBJ2-1; tentatively, D is TRBD2 (5 bases). The CDR3 is 14 amino acids. The germline gives CDR1 MNHEY, CDR2 SMNVEV (reference sequence). Between the trimmed V and J ends, which lost 2 bases and 6 bases, there was a span of 11 bases. The CDR3 reads CASSLEGWGNEQFF. The CDR3 nucleotides are TGTGCCAGCAGTTTAGAGGGCTGGGGCAATGAGCAGTTCTTC.

This clone was observed a few times. The genes are TRBV9 and TRBJ1-6; tentative D call: TRBD1 (5 bases). CDR1 and CDR2 from the germline V gene are SGDLS and YYNGEE. This CDR3 contains 16 residues. With 6 bases removed from V and 0 bases from J, the gap between germline ends came to 13 bases. The CDR3 spells CASNRDGSSYNSPLHF. In nucleotides, the CDR3 is TGTGCCAGCAACCGGGACGGGAGCTCCTATAATTCACCCCTCCACTTT. The full variable domain, its missing parts supplied by reference TRBV9 and TRBJ1-6, is DSGVTQTPKHLITATGQRVTLRCSPRSGDLSVYWYQQSLDQGLQFLIQYYNGEERAKGNILERFSAQQFPDLHSELNLSSLELGDSALYFCASNRDGSSYNSPLHFGNGTRLTVT.

The chain recombines TRBV7-2 with TRBJ1-1; the D gene is possibly TRBD1 (6 bases). CDR3 length equals 15 residues. CDR1 is SGHTA and CDR2 is FQGNSA in the germline V gene. The V and J ends lost 5 bases and 0 bases respectively, with 13 bases between them. In DNA form, the CDR3 reads TGTGCCAGCAGCCCCCTTCGACAGGTGAACACTGAAGCTTTCTTT. Translating gives CASSPLRQVNTEAFF. Using reference TRBV7-2 and TRBJ1-1 for the parts outside the CDR3, the full variable domain is GAGVSQSPSNKVTEKGKDVELRCDPISGHTALYWYRQSLGQGLEFLIYFQGNSAPDKSGLPSDRFSAERTGGSVSTLTIQRTQQEDSAVYLCASSPLRQVNTEAFFGQGTRLTVV.

The J gene is TRBJ1-5, the V gene TRBV7-9; possible D gene TRBD1, 5 bases. The CDR3 is made up of 16 amino acids. Germline assignment: CDR1 SEHNR and CDR2 FQNEAQ (reference sequence). V lost 5 bases and J lost 0, with 14 bases in between. The CDR3 DNA reads as TGTGCCAGCAGCCCGAAGGGTGGGGCTAGCAATCAGCCCCAGCATTTT. It translates to CASSPKGGASNQPQHF. The whole variable domain, filled in from reference TRBV7-9 and TRBJ1-5, reads DTGVSQNPRHKITKRGQNVTFRCDPISEHNRLYWYRQTLGQGPEFLTYFQNEAQLEKSRLLSDRFSAERPKGSFSTLEIQRTEQGDSAMYLCASSPKGGASNQPQHFGDGTRLSIL.

This clone was seen a few times. V is TRBV19 and J is TRBJ1-5; 8 bases are shared with TRBD1. The trim removed 5 bases at V and 0 bases at J, leaving 9 bases unmatched. From germline, CDR1 is LNHDA and CDR2 SQIVND (reference sequence). The CDR3 has 17 amino acids. The CDR3 DNA sequence: TGTGCCAGTAGTTTGAGACTCGGACAGGGTAGCAATCAGCCCCAGCATTTT. Residues: CASSLRLGQGSNQPQHF.

This clone was seen a handful of times. The J gene is TRBJ1-2, the V gene TRBV3-1 (or the pseudogene TRBV3-2); no reliable D call. This CDR3 has 11 residues. Looked up from germline, CDR1 is LGHDT and CDR2 is YNNKEL (reference sequence). Trimming took 2 bases from V and 8 from J, leaving 6 bases between them. CDR3 residues: CASSQLEGYTF. The CDR3 DNA reads TGTGCCAGCAGCCAATTGGAGGGCTACACCTTC.

As to this clone: Other DNA sequences from this sample encode an identical CDR3 as well. The chain couples TRBV18 to TRBJ1-1; D remains unclear. Germline V gene lookup returns CDR1 KGHSH and CDR2 LQKENI. The CDR3 is made up of 14 amino acids. Trimming removed 3 bases at V and 0 bases at J, with 8 bases between. Here the CDR3 DNA reads TGTGCCAGCTCACCTGGCGGGATGAACACTGAAGCTTTCTTT. This sequence encodes CASSPGGMNTEAFF.

This clone was recorded only once. The V gene is TRBV7-9, the J gene TRBJ1-5, with D tentatively TRBD1 (5 bases). Germline CDR1 reads SEHNR; CDR2 reads FQNEAQ (reference sequence). The CDR3 consists of 15 residues. Trimming removed 4 bases at V and 0 bases at J, with 10 bases between. The CDR3 sequence: CASSSGSISNQPQHF. The CDR3 bases are TGTGCCAGCAGCTCAGGGTCCATTAGCAATCAGCCCCAGCATTTT.

About this clone itself: At the DNA level, this CDR3 is encoded by other sequences in the same sample as well. The chain couples TRBV13 to TRBJ2-5; 9 bases align to TRBD2. Germline CDR1 PRHDT, CDR2 FYEKMQ (reference sequence). The CDR3 extends over 13 amino acids. With V trimmed by 1 base and J by 9 bases, 3 bases remained unmatched. The CDR3 spells CASSLEAGGPQYF. CDR3 nucleotides: TGTGCCAGCAGCTTAGAGGCGGGGGGGCCCCAGTACTTC.

This rearrangement joins TRBV7-9 to TRBJ2-7, with 9 bases aligning to TRBD2. This CDR3 has 16 residues. V trimming: 5 bases; J trimming: 2 bases; junction bases outside the gene matches: 10. Germline loops: CDR1 SEHNR, CDR2 FQNEAQ (reference sequence). CDR3 in amino acids: CASSPAWLAGTYEQYF. CDR3 DNA: TGTGCCAGCAGCCCAGCTTGGCTAGCGGGGACCTACGAGCAGTACTTC.

The chain carries TRBV5-4 and TRBJ2-1, with 12 bases matching TRBD2. The CDR3 is 12 residues long. Germline trimming cut 7 bases from V and 8 bases from J; bases unmatched to any gene: 1. Germline V gives CDR1 SGHNT, CDR2 YYREEE (reference sequence). The CDR3 protein is CASLAGGDEQFF. As DNA, the CDR3 is TGTGCCAGCCTAGCGGGGGGGGATGAGCAGTTCTTC.

V usage is TRBV5-6 and J usage is TRBJ2-7, with 8 bases fitting TRBD1. This CDR3 has 14 residues. V dropped 0 bases and J dropped 6; count of bases not matched to a gene: 5. Germline V lookup: CDR1 SGHDT, CDR2 YYEEEE. CDR3 sequence reads: CASSLGRGRSEQYF. CDR3 sequence (DNA): TGTGCCAGCAGCTTGGGCAGGGGGCGATCCGAGCAGTACTTC.

CDR3 in DNA: TGTGCCAGCAGCCATGCACAGAGCAATGAGCAGTTCTTC. This codes for CASSHAQSNEQFF. V usage is TRBV3-1 (or the pseudogene TRBV3-2) and J usage is TRBJ2-1; D unresolved. Germline CDR1 is LGHDT and CDR2 is YNNKEL (reference sequence). This CDR3 has 13 residues. V was shortened by 3 bases and J by 6 bases, with 9 bases between the two germline ends.